Sequencing of this T cell receptor (beta chain) was carried out in a study of T cells in Graves' hyperthyroidism and ophthalmopathy. Findings and limits, study-wide: Clonotypes that were expanded in thyroid above 0.001 mostly appeared in blood too. The model identified upcoming ophthalmopathy a median about 7.1 months ahead of onset.

The TCR beta CDR3 regions underwent amplification using RNA transcripts as the source. When the TCR CDR3 underwent first-round RT-PCR, the HTBI primer set was used. MiXCR, run by TCRdb on the multiplex PCR reads, gives a single entry per CDR3 protein. The table records roughly 800,000 distinct CDR3 sequences, about 38% of them present only once. With respect to this clonotype: The antigen is not known.

After removal of 10 bases from V and 6 bases from J, the junction contained 5 bases not matched to a gene. The CDR3 consists of 11 residues. The V gene's germline CDR1 is SEHNR and CDR2 FQNEAQ (reference sequence). For Graves' hyperthyroidism to be stable, ophthalmopathy could not progress within 18 months. Diagnosing involved the use of clinical symptoms, serum thyroxine and TRAb, thyroid ultrasound and orbital computed tomography. This receptor was identified in a man aged 18 to 29 with Graves' hyperthyroidism. What was sequenced was blood. The chain uses TRBV7-9 and TRBJ1-1, with 7 positions matching TRBD1. The CDR3 is CATRGGPEAFF. CDR3 coding DNA: TGTGCCACCCGAGGGGGCCCTGAAGCTTTCTTT.